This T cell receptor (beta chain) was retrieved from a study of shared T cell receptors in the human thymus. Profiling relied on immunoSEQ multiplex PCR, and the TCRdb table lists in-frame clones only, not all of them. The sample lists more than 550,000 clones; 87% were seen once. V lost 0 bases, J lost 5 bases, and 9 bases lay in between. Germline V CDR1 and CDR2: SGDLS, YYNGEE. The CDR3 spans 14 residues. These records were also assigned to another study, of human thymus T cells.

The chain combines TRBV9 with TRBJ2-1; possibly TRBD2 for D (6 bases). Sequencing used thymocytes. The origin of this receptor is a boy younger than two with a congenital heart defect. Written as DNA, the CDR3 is TGTGCCAGCAGCGTAGTGGCTAGCGACAATGAGCAGTTCTTC. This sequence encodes CASSVVASDNEQFF. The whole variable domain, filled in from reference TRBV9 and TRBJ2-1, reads DSGVTQTPKHLITATGQRVTLRCSPRSGDLSVYWYQQSLDQGLQFLIQYYNGEERAKGNILERFSAQQFPDLHSELNLSSLELGDSALYFCASSVVASDNEQFFGPGTRLTVL.